A selection of T cell receptor beta chains follows, all from one sample in a study of CD8 T cells in ankylosing spondylitis. MiXCR was run by TCRdb on the 5' RACE reads, yielding one entry per CDR3 protein. The repertoire holds over 400,000 distinct CDR3 sequences, with about 24% as singletons. Sequencing used blood, either unsorted or a sorted T cell fraction (not recorded which). These receptors were collected from a male donor with ankylosing spondylitis. Both conserved end residues are part of each CDR3. Each record gives: V gene, clone size, D gene, J gene, CDR3 protein, CDR3 DNA. A D gene is named only where the DNA matches it firmly. Some rows mark clone size as missing; the rest say once, few, many or name a class of expanded clone.

V gene: TRBV28
clone size: -
D gene: -
J gene: TRBJ2-7
CDR3 protein: CASSRPPGGSNYEQYF
CDR3 DNA: TGTGCCAGCAGCCGCCCACCGGGCGGAAGCAACTACGAGCAGTACTTC

V gene: TRBV4-2
clone size: -
D gene: TRBD2
J gene: TRBJ2-1
CDR3 protein: CASSPSGRAGEQFF
CDR3 DNA: TGTGCCAGCAGCCCTAGCGGGAGGGCCGGGGAGCAGTTCTTC

V gene: TRBV29-1
clone size: -
D gene: TRBD2
J gene: TRBJ2-1
CDR3 protein: CSADDWRGNEQFF
CDR3 DNA: TGCAGCGCGGACGACTGGCGGGGGAATGAGCAGTTCTTC

V gene: TRBV20-1
clone size: few
D gene: -
J gene: TRBJ1-2
CDR3 protein: CSARDGRQALWGYTF
CDR3 DNA: TGCAGTGCTAGAGATGGGAGACAGGCCCTATGGGGCTACACCTTC

V gene: TRBV29-1
clone size: -
D gene: -
J gene: TRBJ2-5
CDR3 protein: CSVVHGSQETQYF
CDR3 DNA: TGCAGCGTTGTTCATGGCAGCCAAGAGACCCAGTACTTC

V gene: TRBV3-1
clone size: -
D gene: -
J gene: TRBJ2-4
CDR3 protein: CASSRRPSQDIQYF
CDR3 DNA: TGTGCCAGCAGCCGCCGACCGTCTCAGGACATTCAGTACTTC

V gene: TRBV12-3/TRBV12-4
clone size: -
D gene: -
J gene: TRBJ2-4
CDR3 protein: CASSLNRENIQYF
CDR3 DNA: TGTGCCAGCAGTTTAAACAGGGAAAACATTCAGTACTTC

V gene: TRBV29-1
clone size: -
D gene: TRBD1
J gene: TRBJ1-1
CDR3 protein: CSTGDRDTEAFF
CDR3 DNA: TGCAGCACAGGGGACAGAGACACTGAAGCTTTCTTT

V gene: TRBV7-9
clone size: few
D gene: -
J gene: TRBJ1-2
CDR3 protein: CASSLVWDYGYTF
CDR3 DNA: TGTGCCAGCAGCTTAGTTTGGGATTATGGCTACACCTTC

V gene: TRBV5-1
clone size: few
D gene: -
J gene: TRBJ1-6
CDR3 protein: CASSQQGTNNSPLHF
CDR3 DNA: TGCGCCAGCAGCCAGCAGGGCACCAATAATTCACCCCTCCACTTT

V gene: TRBV3-1
clone size: -
D gene: TRBD2
J gene: TRBJ2-5
CDR3 protein: CASSYSGTQETQYF
CDR3 DNA: TGTGCCAGCAGTTATAGCGGGACCCAAGAGACCCAGTACTTC

V gene: TRBV11-3
clone size: -
D gene: -
J gene: TRBJ1-4
CDR3 protein: CASSFLDGEKLFF
CDR3 DNA: TGTGCCAGCAGCTTTTTGGATGGAGAAAAACTGTTTTTT

V gene: TRBV28
clone size: -
D gene: -
J gene: TRBJ1-6
CDR3 protein: CASSLNSRYSPLHF
CDR3 DNA: TGTGCCAGCAGTCTCAACTCCCGCTATTCACCCCTCCACTTT

V gene: TRBV29-1
clone size: -
D gene: TRBD2
J gene: TRBJ2-7
CDR3 protein: CSVARGEDRGEQYF
CDR3 DNA: TGCAGCGTGGCCCGGGGGGAGGATCGGGGGGAGCAGTACTTC

V gene: TRBV20-1
clone size: -
D gene: -
J gene: TRBJ2-3
CDR3 protein: CSALRRGGTDTQYF
CDR3 DNA: TGCAGTGCCCTTAGGCGGGGAGGCACAGATACGCAGTATTTT

V gene: TRBV6-1
clone size: few
D gene: TRBD2
J gene: TRBJ2-7
CDR3 protein: CASSETGLAGSYEQYF
CDR3 DNA: TGTGCCAGCAGTGAAACGGGACTAGCGGGATCCTACGAGCAGTACTTC

V gene: TRBV12-3/TRBV12-4
clone size: many
D gene: -
J gene: TRBJ2-5
CDR3 protein: CASSLGETGTQYF
CDR3 DNA: TGTGCCAGCAGTTTAGGCGAGACGGGGACCCAGTACTTC

V gene: TRBV11-2
clone size: -
D gene: TRBD2
J gene: TRBJ2-3
CDR3 protein: CASSTEGAGVVSDTQYF
CDR3 DNA: TGTGCCAGCAGCACCGAAGGGGCGGGAGTCGTTTCAGATACGCAGTATTTT

V gene: TRBV20-1
clone size: -
D gene: -
J gene: TRBJ2-7
CDR3 protein: CSARDPGVDYEQYF
CDR3 DNA: TGCAGTGCTAGAGATCCGGGGGTTGACTACGAGCAGTACTTC

V gene: TRBV7-2
clone size: few
D gene: -
J gene: TRBJ2-2
CDR3 protein: CASSFIGELFF
CDR3 DNA: TGTGCCAGCAGCTTTATCGGGGAGCTGTTTTTT

V gene: TRBV7-9
clone size: few
D gene: TRBD2
J gene: TRBJ2-1
CDR3 protein: CASSPGLAGHEQFF
CDR3 DNA: TGTGCCAGCAGCCCGGGACTAGCGGGACATGAGCAGTTCTTC

V gene: TRBV5-1
clone size: -
D gene: TRBD1
J gene: TRBJ2-1
CDR3 protein: CASSLTQGAGEQFF
CDR3 DNA: TGCGCCAGCAGCTTAACTCAGGGGGCCGGTGAGCAGTTCTTC

V gene: TRBV5-1
clone size: few
D gene: -
J gene: TRBJ2-2
CDR3 protein: CASSLGSSAGELFF
CDR3 DNA: TGCGCCAGCAGCTTGGGAAGCAGCGCCGGGGAGCTGTTTTTT

V gene: TRBV2
clone size: -
D gene: TRBD2
J gene: TRBJ2-1
CDR3 protein: CASSVRGSGAYNEQFF
CDR3 DNA: TGTGCCAGCAGTGTACGCGGGAGCGGCGCCTACAATGAGCAGTTCTTC

V gene: TRBV5-1
clone size: -
D gene: TRBD1
J gene: TRBJ2-1
CDR3 protein: CASSYTGDNEQFF
CDR3 DNA: TGCGCCAGCAGCTATACAGGGGACAATGAGCAGTTCTTC

V gene: TRBV9
clone size: -
D gene: -
J gene: TRBJ1-2
CDR3 protein: CASSVAMGYTF
CDR3 DNA: TGTGCCAGCAGCGTAGCAATGGGCTACACCTTC

V gene: TRBV5-1
clone size: few
D gene: -
J gene: TRBJ2-1
CDR3 protein: CASWTTGFGYNEQFF
CDR3 DNA: TGCGCCAGCTGGACTACAGGATTCGGGTACAATGAGCAGTTCTTC

V gene: TRBV5-1
clone size: many
D gene: -
J gene: TRBJ1-5
CDR3 protein: CASSLMTGNNQPQHF
CDR3 DNA: TGCGCCAGCAGCTTGATGACAGGCAACAATCAGCCCCAGCATTTT

V gene: TRBV20-1
clone size: -
D gene: TRBD2
J gene: TRBJ2-5
CDR3 protein: CSGREGRETQYF
CDR3 DNA: TGCAGTGGAAGGGAGGGGAGGGAGACCCAGTACTTC

V gene: TRBV18
clone size: -
D gene: -
J gene: TRBJ1-5
CDR3 protein: CASSRGFYQPQHF
CDR3 DNA: TGTGCCAGCTCCAGGGGTTTTTACCAGCCCCAGCATTTT

V gene: TRBV3-1
clone size: few
D gene: -
J gene: TRBJ1-2
CDR3 protein: CASSLPGHYYGYTF
CDR3 DNA: TGTGCCAGCAGCTTACCGGGACACTACTATGGCTACACCTTC

V gene: TRBV12-3/TRBV12-4
clone size: -
D gene: -
J gene: TRBJ1-5
CDR3 protein: CASTLRGPQHF
CDR3 DNA: TGTGCCAGCACTCTACGGGGGCCCCAGCATTTT

V gene: TRBV29-1
clone size: -
D gene: TRBD1
J gene: TRBJ2-2
CDR3 protein: CSVKPDRSGELFF
CDR3 DNA: TGCAGCGTCAAACCGGACAGGTCCGGGGAGCTGTTTTTT

V gene: TRBV20-1
clone size: -
D gene: TRBD2
J gene: TRBJ2-3
CDR3 protein: CSASTSGRTDTQYF
CDR3 DNA: TGCAGTGCGTCGACTAGCGGGAGAACAGATACGCAGTATTTT

V gene: TRBV29-1
clone size: -
D gene: -
J gene: TRBJ2-7
CDR3 protein: CSRREDNYSYEQYF
CDR3 DNA: TGCAGCAGGAGAGAGGACAACTACTCCTACGAGCAGTACTTC

V gene: TRBV7-2
clone size: many
D gene: -
J gene: TRBJ2-2
CDR3 protein: CASRPGLNTGELFF
CDR3 DNA: TGTGCCAGCAGGCCCGGACTCAACACCGGGGAGCTGTTTTTT

V gene: TRBV10-2
clone size: -
D gene: TRBD1
J gene: TRBJ1-2
CDR3 protein: CASSATGGRSYTF
CDR3 DNA: TGCGCCAGCAGTGCGACAGGGGGAAGAAGTTACACCTTC

V gene: TRBV11-2
clone size: many
D gene: -
J gene: TRBJ2-7
CDR3 protein: CASSRDVLARRHEQYF
CDR3 DNA: TGTGCCAGCAGCCGCGACGTCCTAGCGCGACGACACGAGCAGTACTTC

V gene: TRBV5-6
clone size: -
D gene: -
J gene: TRBJ1-2
CDR3 protein: CASSSDLKGYGYTF
CDR3 DNA: TGTGCCAGCAGCTCGGACCTCAAGGGGTATGGCTACACCTTC

V gene: TRBV7-9
clone size: -
D gene: -
J gene: TRBJ1-2
CDR3 protein: CASGQPDPFYGYTF
CDR3 DNA: TGTGCCAGCGGGCAGCCGGATCCCTTCTATGGCTACACCTTC

V gene: TRBV19
clone size: -
D gene: TRBD1
J gene: TRBJ1-6
CDR3 protein: CASSTDRGQDSPLHF
CDR3 DNA: TGTGCCAGTAGCACCGACAGGGGGCAGGATTCACCCCTCCACTTT

V gene: TRBV11-2
clone size: -
D gene: -
J gene: TRBJ1-1
CDR3 protein: CASSVSGRTEAFF
CDR3 DNA: TGTGCCAGCAGCGTTTCGGGTCGGACTGAAGCTTTCTTT

V gene: TRBV12-3/TRBV12-4
clone size: many
D gene: -
J gene: TRBJ1-3
CDR3 protein: CASRLGGGNTIYF
CDR3 DNA: TGTGCCAGCAGACTTGGGGGCGGAAACACCATATATTTT

V gene: TRBV14
clone size: -
D gene: TRBD2
J gene: TRBJ2-1
CDR3 protein: CASSQEGGRAYNEQFF
CDR3 DNA: TGTGCCAGCAGCCAAGAAGGCGGGAGGGCGTACAATGAGCAGTTCTTC

V gene: TRBV4-1
clone size: once
D gene: TRBD2
J gene: TRBJ2-5
CDR3 protein: CASSQGLAGGSETQYF
CDR3 DNA: TGCGCCAGCAGCCAGGGTCTAGCGGGAGGCTCAGAGACCCAGTACTTC

V gene: TRBV20-1
clone size: -
D gene: TRBD2
J gene: TRBJ2-1
CDR3 protein: CSARARLAGWNEQFF
CDR3 DNA: TGCAGTGCTAGAGCCCGACTAGCGGGCTGGAATGAGCAGTTCTTC

V gene: TRBV20-1
clone size: many
D gene: -
J gene: TRBJ2-3
CDR3 protein: CSARDGGPPPDTQYF
CDR3 DNA: TGCAGTGCTAGAGATGGGGGACCGCCCCCAGATACGCAGTATTTT

V gene: TRBV14
clone size: -
D gene: -
J gene: TRBJ1-3
CDR3 protein: CASSQTDPFWSGNTIYF
CDR3 DNA: TGTGCCAGCAGCCAAACAGACCCCTTCTGGTCTGGAAACACCATATATTTT

V gene: TRBV4-1
clone size: -
D gene: TRBD1
J gene: TRBJ2-3
CDR3 protein: CASSHPRGQEDTQYF
CDR3 DNA: TGCGCCAGCAGCCACCCCCGGGGACAGGAAGATACGCAGTATTTT

V gene: TRBV5-1
clone size: -
D gene: TRBD2
J gene: TRBJ2-1
CDR3 protein: CASSPGREKRSYNEQFF
CDR3 DNA: TGCGCCAGCAGCCCGGGGAGGGAGAAACGCTCCTACAATGAGCAGTTCTTC

V gene: TRBV5-6
clone size: few
D gene: TRBD1
J gene: TRBJ1-1
CDR3 protein: CASSTDRGYTEAFF
CDR3 DNA: TGTGCCAGCAGCACGGACAGGGGCTACACTGAAGCTTTCTTT

V gene: TRBV20-1
clone size: -
D gene: -
J gene: TRBJ1-4
CDR3 protein: CSARDFGQTPREKLFF
CDR3 DNA: TGCAGTGCTAGAGATTTTGGGCAGACCCCAAGGGAAAAACTGTTTTTT

V gene: TRBV5-1
clone size: few
D gene: -
J gene: TRBJ1-3
CDR3 protein: CASNSQTVDSGNTIYF
CDR3 DNA: TGCGCCAGCAACTCGCAGACAGTCGACTCTGGAAACACCATATATTTT

V gene: TRBV28
clone size: -
D gene: TRBD1
J gene: TRBJ2-1
CDR3 protein: CASSLSGTGQNEQFF
CDR3 DNA: TGTGCCAGCAGTTTATCCGGGACAGGGCAGAATGAGCAGTTCTTC

V gene: TRBV30
clone size: -
D gene: -
J gene: TRBJ1-5
CDR3 protein: CAWSPGMRDQPQHF
CDR3 DNA: TGTGCCTGGAGTCCAGGGATGCGTGATCAGCCCCAGCATTTT

V gene: TRBV10-3
clone size: -
D gene: -
J gene: TRBJ2-6
CDR3 protein: CAIKEGPSSGANVLTF
CDR3 DNA: TGTGCCATCAAAGAGGGACCATCCTCTGGGGCCAACGTCCTGACTTTC

V gene: TRBV5-6
clone size: -
D gene: -
J gene: TRBJ1-4
CDR3 protein: CASSFGLNDEKLFF
CDR3 DNA: TGTGCCAGCAGCTTCGGACTTAACGATGAAAAACTGTTTTTT

V gene: TRBV6-1
clone size: -
D gene: -
J gene: TRBJ1-2
CDR3 protein: CASIQGAGTGYTF
CDR3 DNA: TGTGCCAGCATCCAAGGCGCCGGGACGGGCTACACCTTC